This TCR beta chain was profiled in a study of shared clonotypes between healthy human individuals. Study context: A donor's plate count was three for CD4 naive and three for CD4 memory; CD8 naive had two and CD8 memory one.

As for this clone: The antigen is undetermined. Other nucleotide sequences from this sample produce the same CDR3.

The sorted-subset replicate PCRs were given 200 ng DNA, which is approximately 30,000 T cell genomes. Some clones are missing from TCRdb's copy, which holds only in-frame ones; the method was immunoSEQ multiplex PCR. The sample lists roughly 1,800,000 clones, about 95% occurring once. The study, taken as a whole, reports: Generation probabilities of non-shared clonotypes were lower (relative to those shared by all four donors). Read depth was anticipated to influence clonotype sharing among donors.

Germline values: CDR1 SGHNT, CDR2 YYREEE (reference sequence). V lost 3 bases and J lost 2; bases outside the gene matches: 1. The CDR3 spans 13 residues. It was CD45RO-negative cells, positively selected for CCR7, that made up naive CD8 cells, with terminally differentiated effector memory CD45RA+ cells excluded. This sequence originates from a man between 18 and 29 years old in good health. The chain carries TRBV5-4 and TRBJ2-5, with 7 bases that match TRBD1. The specimen sequenced was naive CD8+ T cells sorted from blood. The CDR3 DNA sequence: TGTGCCAGCAGCTGGACAGGTCAAGAGACCCAGTACTTC. It codes for CASSWTGQETQYF.